Following are 15 T cell receptor beta chains from one sample sequenced in a study of shared clonotypes between healthy human individuals. Terminally differentiated effector memory CD45RA+ cells were excluded from the naive CD8 cells, which were CD45RO-negative and positively selected for CCR7. Sequenced by immunoSEQ multiplex PCR; TCRdb stores in-frame clones only, minus some. The data contain hundreds of thousands of clones, 96% of them singletons. Sequenced: naive CD8+ T cells sorted from blood. The source of these receptors is a woman aged 30 to 39 in good health.

This clone was recorded only once. The gene calls are TRBV27 and TRBJ2-7, with TRBD1 matching 9 bases. Germline-derived CDR1 and CDR2 are MNHEY and SMNVEV (reference sequence). This CDR3 region has 14 residues. Trimming removed 4 bases from V and 4 bases from J; junction bases left unmatched: 5. As DNA, the CDR3 is TGTGCCAGCAGTTCGGACAGGGGTAGTTACGAGCAGTACTTC. This sequence encodes CASSSDRGSYEQYF.

This chain joins TRBV5-4 and TRBJ2-1; no definite D call. CDR1 SGHNT and CDR2 YYREEE come from the germline V gene (reference sequence). V was shortened by 4 bases and J by 9 bases, with 8 bases between the two germline ends. The CDR3 is made up of 11 amino acids. CDR3 residues: CASSVLGEQFF. In DNA, the CDR3 is TGTGCCAGCAGCGTCCTGGGTGAGCAGTTCTTC.

This clone was detected once. The V gene is TRBV11-2, the J gene TRBJ2-7; tentative D call: TRBD2 (5 bases). There are 15 residues in the CDR3. Germline-derived CDR1 and CDR2 are SGHAT and FQNNGV. Trimming pared 1 base from V and 5 bases from J, leaving 15 bases between. The CDR3, as DNA: TGTGCCAGCAGCTTAGGCGTTTGGGGAGTTCACGAGCAGTACTTC. Translating it yields CASSLGVWGVHEQYF.

The chain couples TRBV5-1 to TRBJ2-5, with D perhaps assigned TRBD1 or TRBD2 (5 bases each). Trimming left V 6 bases short and J 2 bases short, with 17 bases between. This CDR3 contains 15 residues. Germline CDR1 is SGHRS and CDR2 is YFSETQ. This CDR3 is CASTKEGNRQETQYF. CDR3 nucleotide sequence: TGCGCCAGCACCAAAGAGGGGAACAGGCAAGAGACCCAGTACTTC.

The chain joins TRBV27 to TRBJ2-2; unclear D gene. Per germline, CDR1 MNHEY and CDR2 SMNVEV (reference sequence). The V gene lost 3 bases and the J gene lost 1 base, with 6 bases spanning the gap. The CDR3 spans 14 residues. CDR3 sequence: CASSFLENTGELFF. In DNA, the CDR3 is TGTGCCAGCAGTTTTCTAGAGAACACCGGGGAGCTGTTTTTT.

The chain recombines TRBV2 with TRBJ2-5; a possible D gene is TRBD2 (6 bases). This CDR3 region has 15 residues. Per germline, CDR1 SNHLY and CDR2 FYNNEI. Between the trimmed V and J ends, which lost 2 bases and 5 bases, there was a span of 15 bases. CDR3 sequence reads: CASSENGSARETQYF. The CDR3 nucleotides are TGTGCCAGCAGTGAAAACGGGAGTGCCCGGGAGACCCAGTACTTC.

The chain uses TRBV11-2 and TRBJ2-7; 9 bases are a match to TRBD1. Germline CDR1 reads SGHAT; CDR2 reads FQNNGV. V shed 1 base and J 5 bases; nucleotides not matched to a gene: 3. The CDR3 is 14 amino acids. The CDR3, as DNA: TGTGCCAGCAGCTTAGGGGGACAGGGCCACGAGCAGTACTTC. As protein: CASSLGGQGHEQYF.

J is TRBJ2-5 and V is TRBV27, with 9 nucleotides matching TRBD1. The DNA end is a closer match to TRBJ2-7, so the J assignment may be wrong. Germline loops: CDR1 MNHEY, CDR2 SMNVEV (reference sequence). The CDR3 length is 15 residues. The CDR3 DNA sequence: TGTGCCAGCAGTTCCTTCCGGGACAGGGAGAACGAGCAGTACTTC. Protein: CASSSFRDRENEQYF.

J is TRBJ1-1 and V is TRBV7-9, with a weak D call TRBD1 (6 bases). Germline V lookup: CDR1 SEHNR, CDR2 FQNEAQ (reference sequence). V gave up 1 base and J gave up 5 bases, with 14 bases separating them. This CDR3 region has 15 residues. CDR3 nucleotides: TGTGCCAGCAGCTTAGGGGGGCTGAGAGTGACTGAAGCTTTCTTT. The encoded protein is CASSLGGLRVTEAFF.

This chain joins TRBV7-8 and TRBJ2-1; D possibly corresponds to TRBD2 (5 bases). Trimming shortened V by 2 bases and J by 9 bases, and 20 bases separated the two germline ends. Germline assignment: CDR1 SGHVS and CDR2 FQNEAQ. CDR3 size: 16 residues. The CDR3, as DNA: TGTGCCAGCAGCTTAAATTTTGCGCCGGGAACTACTGAGCAGTTCTTC. This codes for CASSLNFAPGTTEQFF.

This clone appeared once. The chain uses TRBV4-2 and TRBJ2-2; unclear D gene. Germline lookup yields CDR1 LGHNA and CDR2 YNFKEQ. With 2 bases removed from V and 5 bases from J, the gap between germline ends came to 18 bases. CDR3 size: 17 residues. Written as DNA, the CDR3 is TGTGCCAGCAGCCAATCCGACTTACAGCTGTTGACCGGGGAGCTGTTTTTT. Translated: CASSQSDLQLLTGELFF.

DNA for the CDR3: TGTGCCAGCAGCCAAGAAGGAGCTTACAATGAGCAGTTCTTC. Amino acids: CASSQEGAYNEQFF. V usage is TRBV4-2 and J usage is TRBJ2-1, with D unclear. The germline V gene has CDR1 LGHNA and CDR2 YNFKEQ. The CDR3 spans 14 residues. V lost 0 bases and J lost 4, with 7 bases in between.

V and J are TRBV28 and TRBJ2-5; D may correspond to TRBD1 or TRBD2 (5 bases each). The J call may be in error: the DNA end matches TRBJ2-7 better. Germline assignment: CDR1 MDHEN and CDR2 SYDVKM. The length of the CDR3 is 15 residues. CDR3 amino acids: CASSLGTESSYEQYF. The CDR3 bases are TGTGCCAGCAGTTTAGGGACCGAATCCTCCTACGAGCAGTACTTC.

The chain joins TRBV2 to TRBJ1-3, with 7 bases fitting TRBD1. Germline-derived CDR1 and CDR2 are SNHLY and FYNNEI. V lost 0 bases, J lost 4 bases, and 3 bases stayed unmatched. The CDR3 is 15 residues long. The CDR3 DNA reads as TGTGCCAGCAGTGAAGCGGGGGACAGAGGAAACACCATATATTTT. It specifies CASSEAGDRGNTIYF.

This clone is a singleton in its sample. The rearrangement joins TRBV10-3 to TRBJ2-7; D remains ambiguous. CDR3 size: 16 residues. Germline V gene sequence: CDR1 ENHRY, CDR2 SYGVKD. Trimming removed 2 bases from V and 0 bases from J, with 14 bases in between. CDR3 loop: CAISEPEHNNSYEQYF. The DNA of the CDR3 is TGTGCCATCAGTGAGCCGGAACATAATAACTCCTACGAGCAGTACTTC.